Below are 5 T cell receptor beta chains sequenced from a single sample in a study of T cells in Graves' hyperthyroidism and ophthalmopathy. What was amplified from RNA transcripts were TCR beta CDR3 regions. In the first-round RT-PCR of the TCR CDR3, the HTBI primer set was used. MiXCR, run by TCRdb on the multiplex PCR reads, gives a single entry per CDR3 protein. The sample contains 560,000 or so distinct CDR3 sequences, just over 45% of which appear only once. The sample taken for sequencing was peripheral blood or thyroid tissue (not recorded which). Source of these receptors: a woman between 18 and 30 years old with Graves' hyperthyroidism.

This clonotype was observed many times. The chain carries TRBV7-9 and TRBJ2-7; 11 positions agree with TRBD2. The CDR3 covers 15 residues. The V and J ends lost 5 bases and 4 bases, in that order; junction bases with no gene match: 7. From germline, CDR1 is SEHNR and CDR2 FQNEAQ (reference sequence). The chain's CDR3 is CASSHTLAGGYEQYF. DNA for the CDR3: TGTGCCAGCAGCCACACCCTAGCGGGAGGATACGAGCAGTACTTC. Filled out from reference TRBV7-9 and TRBJ2-7, the complete variable domain reads DTGVSQNPRHKITKRGQNVTFRCDPISEHNRLYWYRQTLGQGPEFLTYFQNEAQLEKSRLLSDRFSAERPKGSFSTLEIQRTEQGDSAMYLCASSHTLAGGYEQYFGPGTRLTVT.

As for this clonotype: A read error may account for a junction end that differs from germline. CDR3 nucleotide sequence: TGTGACAGCCCAGACAGGGGACACCACTACACCTTC. Its protein product is CDSPDRGHHYTF. The rearrangement joins TRBV2 to TRBJ1-2; 8 nucleotides line up with TRBD1. CDR1 is SNHLY, CDR2 FYNNEI, per germline. This CDR3 contains 12 residues.

The V and J genes are TRBV7-9 and TRBJ1-2; D gene ambiguous. Germline-derived CDR1 and CDR2 are SEHNR and FQNEAQ (reference sequence). This CDR3 is built from 17 residues. Trimming took off 11 bases at V and 0 bases at J, with 25 bases between the two ends. The CDR3 spells CAWSAIFSTGSNYGYTF. CDR3 nucleotide sequence: TGTGCCTGGAGTGCGATTTTCTCGACGGGCTCTAACTATGGCTACACCTTC. Full variable domain (remainder filled in from reference TRBV7-9 and TRBJ1-2): DTGVSQNPRHKITKRGQNVTFRCDPISEHNRLYWYRQTLGQGPEFLTYFQNEAQLEKSRLLSDRFSAERPKGSFSTLEIQRTEQGDSAMYLCAWSAIFSTGSNYGYTFGSGTRLTVV.

The CDR3 region is CASSDYRGGETQYF. DNA for the CDR3: TGTGCCAGTAGTGATTACAGGGGTGGGGAGACCCAGTACTTC. The chain combines TRBV19 with TRBJ2-5, with TRBD1 matching over 7 bases. Trimming took 5 bases from V and 5 from J; bases not matched to a gene: 8. Germline V lookup: CDR1 LNHDA, CDR2 SQIVND (reference sequence). The CDR3 totals 14 residues.

This clonotype was counted at least ten times. The chain employs TRBV15 and TRBJ2-7; 8 positions agree with TRBD1. After removal of 1 base from V and 1 base from J, the junction contained 3 bases not matched to a gene. Germline CDR1 reads LNHNV; CDR2 reads YYDKDF (reference sequence). The CDR3 runs to 15 residues. CDR3 region: CATSRGRQGSYEQYF. Here the CDR3 DNA reads TGTGCCACCAGCAGAGGGCGACAGGGGTCCTACGAGCAGTACTTC.